Presented here are 7 T cell receptor beta chains from one specimen sequenced in a study of synovial regulatory T cells in juvenile arthritis. Generated by immunoSEQ multiplex PCR, the TCRdb table keeps only in-frame clones and is missing some. The sample table includes 9,500 to 10,000 clones. Sequencing was carried out using Treg cells from blood. Regarding subset: remaining (HLA-DR-negative) circulating blood Treg cells. These receptors all stem from a donor between 2 and 29 years old with juvenile idiopathic arthritis.

The chain is built from TRBV10-3 and TRBJ2-6. The CDR3 is 12 amino acids. A DNA sequence was not provided. Germline lookup yields CDR1 ENHRY and CDR2 SYGVKD. The CDR3 is CAISAGANVLTF.

The rearrangement links TRBV10-3 to TRBJ2-7. The germline V gene encodes CDR1 ENHRY and CDR2 SYGVKD. CDR3 size: 12 residues. No DNA sequence was recorded. The CDR3 here is CAISEEGWEQYF.

J is TRBJ1-6 and V is TRBV5-4. CDR1 and CDR2 from the germline V gene are SGHNT and YYREEE (reference sequence). This CDR3 is 14 amino acids long. Only the protein is available. The CDR3 loop reads CASSPHATHSPLHF.

V gene TRBV4-3 combines with J gene TRBJ1-5. The CDR3 runs to 16 residues. Nucleotide data are not available. Germline V gives CDR1 LGHNA, CDR2 YSLEER. The CDR3 sequence: CASSQDGGGSNQPQHF.

The chain carries TRBV2 and TRBJ1-3. The V gene's germline CDR1 is SNHLY and CDR2 FYNNEI. The CDR3 covers 14 residues. The DNA is unrecorded. The chain's CDR3 is CASSFESAGNTIYF.

The rearrangement uses TRBV11-3 and TRBJ1-3. The CDR3 covers 13 residues. Only the protein is available. Looked up from germline, CDR1 is SGHNT and CDR2 is YENEEA. CDR3 loop: CASSSGGSNTIYF.

The chain couples TRBV21-1 to TRBJ2-7; without DNA, the TCRdb call of TRBD2 cannot be checked. TRBV21-1 is deemed a pseudogene. There are 15 residues in the CDR3. Only the protein is on record. The CDR3 loop reads CASSKAVRGMYEQYF.